The source of this T cell receptor (beta chain) is a study of neurological immune-mediated disorders. CDR1 is MNHNS, CDR2 SASEGT, per germline. After removal of 4 bases from V and 2 bases from J, the junction contained 9 bases not matched to a gene. CDR3 length: 19 residues. The time point here: longitudinal time-point 3. TCRdb recomputed calls from the 5' RACE reads with MiXCR, one row per CDR3 protein. The repertoire holds around 100,000 distinct CDR3 sequences, with approximately 10% as singletons. V and J are TRBV6-1 and TRBJ2-3; 16 bases are a match to TRBD2. The origin of this receptor is a female donor with HTLV-1-associated myelopathy (HAM/TSP). What was sequenced was PBMCs. CDR3 loop: CASSGGTGTSGGATDTQYF. The CDR3 DNA reads as TGTGCCAGCAGTGGGGGTACCGGGACTAGCGGGGGGGCCACAGATACGCAGTATTTT.